This TCR beta chain was recovered during a study of beta chain features in type 1 diabetes. To note about this clone: Antigen specificity is unknown.

The study, taken as a whole, reports: A potential PCR bias toward shorter templates would be equal in patient and control samples. Moderate but significant shortening of TCRB CDR3s was recorded in all four CD4+ subsets from Type 1 diabetes patients.

Germline lookup yields CDR1 SQVTM and CDR2 ANQGSEA. The CDR3 has 12 amino acids. The V end was cut by 4 bases, the J end by 6 bases, with 12 bases between. Of the isolated RNA, all was reverse transcribed, and so the sequenced material was expressed TCRB transcripts. Method: immunoSEQ multiplex PCR; TCRdb's copy keeps in-frame clones and lacks some. This sample carries about 68,000 clones, around 49% of them seen once, and the ten largest clones take roughly 0.7%. One heparinised blood draw averaging around 100 mL was given by each donor. This sequence was found in a man in his thirties or forties with type 1 diabetes. Sequenced sample: central memory CD4+ T cells from blood. The V and J genes are TRBV29-1 and TRBJ1-1, with D possibly matching TRBD1 (5 bases). CDR3 residues: CSVGGEISEAFF. CDR3 in DNA: TGCAGCGTTGGGGGGGAAATCTCTGAAGCTTTCTTT.